The source of this T cell receptor (beta chain) is a study of cytomegalovirus exposure and HLA in healthy donors. Study-level information: A data release that came early held 80 million or so unique TCRs from HLA-typed donors.

The length of the CDR3 is 14 residues. J gave up 8 bases and V 4 bases, and 8 bases lay outside the gene matches. The germline V gene encodes CDR1 SGDLS and CDR2 YYNGEE. PCR was performed using 60 Vbeta and 13 Jbeta primers. Assay used: immunoSEQ multiplex PCR; TCRdb lists only in-frame clones, some missing. This repertoire shows over 120,000 clones, 80% to 85% found once; its top ten account for approximately 2.9%. The study's findings and limits: Later work showed greater clonal expansion in HLA-associated TCR beta chains than in equally common others. CMV serostatus stood as the only immune exposure information on hand.

On this clone: Its antigen is not known.

This TCR derives from a woman younger than 45 in good health and CMV-seronegative. Material: PBMCs. The rearrangement joins TRBV9 to TRBJ2-2; TRBD1 aligns across 7 bases. CDR3 sequence (DNA): TGTGCCAGCAGCAGAAGAGGACAGGCGGGGGAGCTGTTTTTT. It yields the protein CASSRRGQAGELFF.